The entry below describes one T cell receptor (beta chain). This entry is derived from a study of blood T cell repertoires in COVID-19. About the study: Acute-phase and convalescent COVID-19 samples originated in the United States, Italy and Spain. Sample material is recorded as cDNA or gDNA derived from T cells, B-cell-depleted T cells, or PBMCs.

In the authors' methods: By means of reference gene primer amplification, nucleated cell counts were estimated. The assay was immunoSEQ multiplex PCR, and TCRdb's table has in-frame clones only and misses some. The V and J calls and clone size are taken from that table; D and trimming were inferred from the DNA. The table records 200,000 to 300,000 clones, 65% to 90% of them present only once. CDR3 length equals 15 residues. Germline CDR1 and CDR2: SGHRS and YFSETQ. Trimming pared 4 bases from V and 0 bases from J, leaving 12 bases between. This clonotype originated in a man aged 40-55 years who had recovered from COVID-19. The sample was peripheral blood. The chain joins TRBV5-1 to TRBJ2-3; D remains unclear. The CDR3 loop reads CASSPFRASTDTQYF. CDR3 sequence (DNA): TGCGCCAGCAGCCCTTTCCGAGCGAGCACAGATACGCAGTATTTT.